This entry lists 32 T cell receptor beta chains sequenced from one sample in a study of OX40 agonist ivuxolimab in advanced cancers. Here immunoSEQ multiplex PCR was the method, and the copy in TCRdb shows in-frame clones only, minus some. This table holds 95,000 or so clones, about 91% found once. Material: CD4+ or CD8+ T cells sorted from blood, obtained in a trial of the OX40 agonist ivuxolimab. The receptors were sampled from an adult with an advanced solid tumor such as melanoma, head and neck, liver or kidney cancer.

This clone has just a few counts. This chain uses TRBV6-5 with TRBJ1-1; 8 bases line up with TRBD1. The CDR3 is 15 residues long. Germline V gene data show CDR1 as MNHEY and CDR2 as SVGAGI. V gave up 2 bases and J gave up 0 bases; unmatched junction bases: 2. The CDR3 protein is CASSYATGVNTEAFF. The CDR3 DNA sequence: TGTGCCAGCAGTTACGCGACAGGGGTGAACACTGAAGCTTTCTTT.

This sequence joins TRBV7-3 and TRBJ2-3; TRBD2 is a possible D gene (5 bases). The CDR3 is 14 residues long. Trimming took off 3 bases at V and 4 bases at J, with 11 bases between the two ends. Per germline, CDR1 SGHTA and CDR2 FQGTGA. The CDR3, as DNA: TGTGCCAGCAGCTTTAGGACTGGATCAGATACGCAGTATTTT. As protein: CASSFRTGSDTQYF.

CDR3 amino acids: CASRGREFNSPLHF. The CDR3 DNA is TGTGCCAGCAGAGGACGGGAGTTTAATTCACCCCTCCACTTT. The chain employs TRBV6-5 and TRBJ1-6; no definite D call. The CDR3 length is 14 residues. Germline V gene data show CDR1 as MNHEY and CDR2 as SVGAGI. V was pared by 6 bases and J by 6 bases, with 12 bases between.

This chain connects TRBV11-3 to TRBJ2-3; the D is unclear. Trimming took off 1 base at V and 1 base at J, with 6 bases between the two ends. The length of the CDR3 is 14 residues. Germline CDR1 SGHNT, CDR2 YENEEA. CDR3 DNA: TGTGCCAGCAGCTTAGCGGCAGGCACAGATACGCAGTATTTT. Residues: CASSLAAGTDTQYF.

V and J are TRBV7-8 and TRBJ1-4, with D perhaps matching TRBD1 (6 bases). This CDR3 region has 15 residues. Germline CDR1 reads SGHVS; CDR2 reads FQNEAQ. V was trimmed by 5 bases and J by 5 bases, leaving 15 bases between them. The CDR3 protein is CASSPSTGVNEKLFF. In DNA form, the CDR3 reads TGTGCCAGCAGCCCGTCGACAGGCGTAAATGAAAAACTGTTTTTT.

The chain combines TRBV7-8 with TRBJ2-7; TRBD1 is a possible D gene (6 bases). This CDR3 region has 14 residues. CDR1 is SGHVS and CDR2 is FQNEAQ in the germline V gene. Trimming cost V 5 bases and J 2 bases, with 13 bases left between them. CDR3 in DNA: TGTGCCAGCAGCCCCCGGGACACCACCTACGAGCAGTACTTC. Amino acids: CASSPRDTTYEQYF.

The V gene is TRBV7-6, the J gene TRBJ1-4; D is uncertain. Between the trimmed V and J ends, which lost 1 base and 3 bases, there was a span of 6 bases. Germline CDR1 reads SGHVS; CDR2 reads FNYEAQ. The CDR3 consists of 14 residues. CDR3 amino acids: CASSLGGPNEKLFF. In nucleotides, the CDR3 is TGTGCCAGCAGCTTAGGAGGACCTAATGAAAAACTGTTTTTT.

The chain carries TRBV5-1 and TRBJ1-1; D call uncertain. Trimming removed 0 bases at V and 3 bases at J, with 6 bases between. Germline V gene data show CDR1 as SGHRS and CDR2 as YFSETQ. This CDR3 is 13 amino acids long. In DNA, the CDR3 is TGCGCCAGCAGCTTGGGGGCGGACACTGAAGCTTTCTTT. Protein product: CASSLGADTEAFF.

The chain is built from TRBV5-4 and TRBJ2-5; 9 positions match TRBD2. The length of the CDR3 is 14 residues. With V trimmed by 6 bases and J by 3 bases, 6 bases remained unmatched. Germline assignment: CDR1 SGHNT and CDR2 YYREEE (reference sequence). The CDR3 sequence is CASTAGGNKETQYF. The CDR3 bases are TGTGCCAGCACAGCGGGGGGCAATAAAGAGACCCAGTACTTC. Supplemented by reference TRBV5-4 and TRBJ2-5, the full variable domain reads ETGVTQSPTHLIKTRGQQVTLRCSSQSGHNTVSWYQQALGQGPQFIFQYYREEENGRGNFPPRFSGLQFPNYSSELNVNALELDDSALYLCASTAGGNKETQYFGPGTRLLVL.

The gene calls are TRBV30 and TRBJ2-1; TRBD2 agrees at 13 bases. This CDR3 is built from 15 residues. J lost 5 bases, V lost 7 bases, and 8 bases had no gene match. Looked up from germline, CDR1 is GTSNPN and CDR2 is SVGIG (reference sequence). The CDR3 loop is CAFILAGGYNNEQFF. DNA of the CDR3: TGTGCCTTCATACTAGCGGGAGGGTATAACAATGAGCAGTTCTTC.

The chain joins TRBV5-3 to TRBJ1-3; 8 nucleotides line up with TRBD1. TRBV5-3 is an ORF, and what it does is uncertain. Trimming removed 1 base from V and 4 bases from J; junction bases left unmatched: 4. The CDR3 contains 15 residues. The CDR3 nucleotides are TGTGCCAGAAGCTTGAGGACAGGGAAGGGAAACACCATATATTTT. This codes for CARSLRTGKGNTIYF.

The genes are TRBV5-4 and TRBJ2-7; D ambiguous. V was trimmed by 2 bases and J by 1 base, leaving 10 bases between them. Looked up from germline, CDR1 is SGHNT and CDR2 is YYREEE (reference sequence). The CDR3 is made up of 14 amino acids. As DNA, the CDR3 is TGTGCCAGCAGCTTATCCCTAGGTTCCTACGAGCAGTACTTC. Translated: CASSLSLGSYEQYF. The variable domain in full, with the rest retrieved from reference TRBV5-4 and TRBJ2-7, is ETGVTQSPTHLIKTRGQQVTLRCSSQSGHNTVSWYQQALGQGPQFIFQYYREEENGRGNFPPRFSGLQFPNYSSELNVNALELDDSALYLCASSLSLGSYEQYFGPGTRLTVT.

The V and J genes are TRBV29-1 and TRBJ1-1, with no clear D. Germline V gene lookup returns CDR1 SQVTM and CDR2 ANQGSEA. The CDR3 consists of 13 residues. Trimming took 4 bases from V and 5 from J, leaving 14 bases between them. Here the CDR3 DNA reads TGCAGCGTTGTGATTTTAGGAAAAACTGAAGCTTTCTTT. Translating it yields CSVVILGKTEAFF.

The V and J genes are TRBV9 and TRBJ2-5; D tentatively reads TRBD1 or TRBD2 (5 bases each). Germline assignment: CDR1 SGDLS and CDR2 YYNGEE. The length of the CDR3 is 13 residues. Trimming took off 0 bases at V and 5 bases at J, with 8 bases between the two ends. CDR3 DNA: TGTGCCAGCAGCGTAGGAGGGGCTGAGACCCAGTACTTC. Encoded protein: CASSVGGAETQYF.

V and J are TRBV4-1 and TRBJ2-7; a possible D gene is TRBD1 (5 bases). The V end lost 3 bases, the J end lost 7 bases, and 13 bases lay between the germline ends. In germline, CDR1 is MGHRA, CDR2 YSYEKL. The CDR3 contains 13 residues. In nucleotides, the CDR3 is TGCGCCAGCAGCCACTTCCAGGGATGGGAGCAGTACTTC. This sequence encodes CASSHFQGWEQYF.

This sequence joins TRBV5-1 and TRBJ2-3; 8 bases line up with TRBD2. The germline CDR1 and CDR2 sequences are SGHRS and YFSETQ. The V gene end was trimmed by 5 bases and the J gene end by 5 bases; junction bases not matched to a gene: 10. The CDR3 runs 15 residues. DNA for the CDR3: TGCGCCAGCAGTCCGCGGGGGGCCCCCGGAGATACGCAGTATTTT. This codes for CASSPRGAPGDTQYF.

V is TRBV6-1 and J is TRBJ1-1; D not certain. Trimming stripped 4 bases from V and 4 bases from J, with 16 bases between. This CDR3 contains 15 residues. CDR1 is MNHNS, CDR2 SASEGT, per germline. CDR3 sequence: CASSVRGRGITEAFF. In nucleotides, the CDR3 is TGTGCCAGCAGTGTCAGAGGCCGAGGGATCACTGAAGCTTTCTTT.

Here the CDR3 DNA reads TGCGCCAGCAGCTACGGACTAGCGGGATTATCGTTTAATGAGCAGTTCTTC. This gives the protein CASSYGLAGLSFNEQFF. The V and J genes are TRBV5-1 and TRBJ2-1; 12 bases fit TRBD2. The germline V gene encodes CDR1 SGHRS and CDR2 YFSETQ. J was trimmed by 7 bases and V by 3 bases; bases with no gene match: 11. This CDR3 contains 17 residues.

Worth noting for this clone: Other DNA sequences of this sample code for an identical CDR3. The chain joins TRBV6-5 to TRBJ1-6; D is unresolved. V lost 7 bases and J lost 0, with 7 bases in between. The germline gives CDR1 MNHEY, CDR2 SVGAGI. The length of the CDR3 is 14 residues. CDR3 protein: CASTPGSYNSPLHF. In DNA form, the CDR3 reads TGTGCCAGCACGCCGGGCTCCTATAATTCACCCCTCCACTTT.

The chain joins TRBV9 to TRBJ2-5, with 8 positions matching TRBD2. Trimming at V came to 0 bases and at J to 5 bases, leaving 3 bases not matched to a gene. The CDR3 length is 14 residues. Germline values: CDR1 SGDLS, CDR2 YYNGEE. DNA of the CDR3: TGTGCCAGCAGCGTAGATTCTAGCGGGGAGACCCAGTACTTC. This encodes CASSVDSSGETQYF.

CDR3 sequence reads: CASRTGVNYGYTF. The CDR3 nucleotides read TGTGCCAGCAGGACAGGGGTGAACTATGGCTACACCTTC. The chain links TRBV2 to TRBJ1-2, with 8 bases aligning to TRBD1. Looked up from germline, CDR1 is SNHLY and CDR2 is FYNNEI. The CDR3 length is 13 residues. The trim removed 6 bases at V and 2 bases at J, leaving 2 bases unmatched.

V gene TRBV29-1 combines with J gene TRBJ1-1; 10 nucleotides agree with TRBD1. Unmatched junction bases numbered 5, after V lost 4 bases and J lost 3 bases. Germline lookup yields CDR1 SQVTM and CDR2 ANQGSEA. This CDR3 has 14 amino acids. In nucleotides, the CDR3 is TGCAGCGTTGGGACAGGGGGACAATACACTGAAGCTTTCTTT. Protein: CSVGTGGQYTEAFF. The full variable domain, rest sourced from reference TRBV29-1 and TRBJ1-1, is SAVISQKPSRDICQRGTSLTIQCQVDSQVTMMFWYRQQPGQSLTLIATANQGSEATYESGFVIDKFPISRPNLTFSTLTVSNMSPEDSSIYLCSVGTGGQYTEAFFGQGTRLTVV.

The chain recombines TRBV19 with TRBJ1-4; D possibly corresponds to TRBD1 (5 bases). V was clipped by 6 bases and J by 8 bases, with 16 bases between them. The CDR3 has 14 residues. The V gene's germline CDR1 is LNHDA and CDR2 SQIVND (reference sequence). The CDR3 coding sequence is TGTGCCAGTAGCCCCGGAGGGGTTGGGGAAAAACTGTTTTTT. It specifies CASSPGGVGEKLFF. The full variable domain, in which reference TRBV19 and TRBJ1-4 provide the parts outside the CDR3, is DGGITQSPKYLFRKEGQNVTLSCEQNLNHDAMYWYRQDPGQGLRLIYYSQIVNDFQKGDIAEGYSVSREKKESFPLTVTSAQKNPTAFYLCASSPGGVGEKLFFGSGTQLSVL.

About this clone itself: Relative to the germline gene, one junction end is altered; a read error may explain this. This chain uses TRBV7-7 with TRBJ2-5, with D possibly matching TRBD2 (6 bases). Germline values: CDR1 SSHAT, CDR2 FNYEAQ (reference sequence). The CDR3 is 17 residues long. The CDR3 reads CASSLGLGTAAGETQYF. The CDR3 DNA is TGTGCTAGCAGCTTAGGATTGGGCACGGCGGCGGGGGAGACCCAGTACTTC.

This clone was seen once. This chain's CDR3 is CASSQDEGGRAFF. CDR3 sequence (DNA): TGCGCCAGCAGCCAAGATGAGGGAGGAAGGGCTTTCTTT. The chain couples TRBV4-1 to TRBJ1-1; D gene uncertain. CDR3 size: 13 residues. V was clipped by 0 bases and J by 11 bases, with 13 bases between them. Per germline, CDR1 MGHRA and CDR2 YSYEKL.

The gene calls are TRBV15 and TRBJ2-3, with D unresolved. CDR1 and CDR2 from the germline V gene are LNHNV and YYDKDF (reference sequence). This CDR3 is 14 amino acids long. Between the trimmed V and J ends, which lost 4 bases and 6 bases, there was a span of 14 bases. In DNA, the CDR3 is TGTGCCACCAGCAACCAAGGCCACCCCGATACGCAGTATTTT. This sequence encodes CATSNQGHPDTQYF.

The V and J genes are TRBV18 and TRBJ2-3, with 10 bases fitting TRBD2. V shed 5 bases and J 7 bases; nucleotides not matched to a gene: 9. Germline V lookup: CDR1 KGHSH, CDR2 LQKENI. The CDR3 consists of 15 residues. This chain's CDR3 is CASSSAGGSSYTQYF. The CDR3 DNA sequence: TGTGCCAGCTCATCAGCGGGAGGGTCCTCGTATACGCAGTATTTT.

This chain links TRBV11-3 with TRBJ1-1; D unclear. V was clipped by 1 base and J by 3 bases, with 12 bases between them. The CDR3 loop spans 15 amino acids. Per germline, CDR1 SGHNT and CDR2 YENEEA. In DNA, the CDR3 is TGTGCCAGCAGCTTAGTTGGAGGAGGGTACACTGAAGCTTTCTTT. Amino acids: CASSLVGGGYTEAFF.

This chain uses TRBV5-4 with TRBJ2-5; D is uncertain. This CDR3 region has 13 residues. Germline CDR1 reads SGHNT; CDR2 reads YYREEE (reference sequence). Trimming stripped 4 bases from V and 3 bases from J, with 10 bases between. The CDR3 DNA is TGTGCCAGCAGCAGACTTGGGGAAGAGACCCAGTACTTC. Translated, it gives CASSRLGEETQYF.

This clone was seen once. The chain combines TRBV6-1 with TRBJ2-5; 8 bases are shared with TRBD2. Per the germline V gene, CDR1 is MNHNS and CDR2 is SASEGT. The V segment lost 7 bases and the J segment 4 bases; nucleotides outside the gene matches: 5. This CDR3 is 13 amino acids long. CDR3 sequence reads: CASTSGSRETQYF. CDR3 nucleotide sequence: TGTGCCAGCACTAGCGGGTCCCGAGAGACCCAGTACTTC.

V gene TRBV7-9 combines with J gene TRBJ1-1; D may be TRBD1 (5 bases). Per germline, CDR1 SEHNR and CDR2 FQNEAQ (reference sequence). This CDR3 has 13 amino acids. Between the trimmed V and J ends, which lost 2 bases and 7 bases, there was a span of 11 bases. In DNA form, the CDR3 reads TGTGCCAGCAGCTTAATGCAGGGCTATGAAGCTTTCTTT. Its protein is CASSLMQGYEAFF.

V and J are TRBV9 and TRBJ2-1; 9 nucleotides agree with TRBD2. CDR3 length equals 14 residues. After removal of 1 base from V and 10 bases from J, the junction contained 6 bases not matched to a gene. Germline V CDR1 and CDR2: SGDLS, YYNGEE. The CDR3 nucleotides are TGTGCCAGCAGCGTAACTAGCGGGCAAGGGGAGCAGTTCTTC. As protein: CASSVTSGQGEQFF. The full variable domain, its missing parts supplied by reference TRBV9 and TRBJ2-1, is DSGVTQTPKHLITATGQRVTLRCSPRSGDLSVYWYQQSLDQGLQFLIQYYNGEERAKGNILERFSAQQFPDLHSELNLSSLELGDSALYFCASSVTSGQGEQFFGPGTRLTVL.